Presented here are 21 T cell receptor beta chains from one specimen sequenced in a study of regulatory T cells in long-lasting Graves disease. Time point meaning: newly diagnosed GD, antithyroid drugs for less than 3 months. Scientists built the TCR library using RNA that was extracted from PBMCs. The authors built TCR beta libraries using iRepertoire HTBI primers and Arm-PCR of CDR3 regions. TCRdb reprocessed the multiplex PCR reads via MiXCR and lists one record per CDR3 protein. Here the sample spans about 430,000 distinct CDR3 sequences, 15% being singletons. The same data also contributed to another study, on T cells in Graves' hyperthyroidism and ophthalmopathy.

Sample: peripheral blood mononuclear cells (PBMCs), taken at new diagnosis, from a patient treated with antithyroid drugs. Receptor source: a woman between 40 and 50 years old with Graves disease.

As concerns this clonotype: Compared with germline, one end of the junction differs, possibly owing to a read error. J is TRBJ1-1 and V is TRBV29-1; D might be TRBD1 (6 bases). CDR1 and CDR2 from the germline V gene are SQVTM and ANQGSEA. The CDR3 extends over 13 amino acids. DNA for the CDR3: TGCAGCATTGATTCAGGGGATAACACTGAAGCTTTCTTT. Protein product: CSIDSGDNTEAFF.

The chain combines TRBV2 with TRBJ1-6; the match to TRBD1 covers 7 bases. The J segment lost 10 bases and the V segment lost 6 bases, leaving 9 bases of the junction unmatched. The CDR3 runs 14 residues. CDR1 is SNHLY, CDR2 FYNNEI, per germline. CDR3 nucleotide sequence: TGTGCCAGCAGCCAGACAGGGCCTCGGTCACCCCTCCACTTT. Translated, it gives CASSQTGPRSPLHF.

This clonotype showed up just a few times. The chain employs TRBV7-8 and TRBJ2-1; D uncertain. CDR3 size: 12 residues. Germline V gene sequence: CDR1 SGHVS, CDR2 FQNEAQ. Trimming cost V 0 bases and J 8 bases, with 5 bases left between them. The CDR3 loop is CASSLAPDEQFF. CDR3 bases: TGTGCCAGCAGCTTAGCGCCGGATGAGCAGTTCTTC. The full variable domain, completed using reference TRBV7-8 and TRBJ2-1, is GAGVSQSPRYKVAKRGQDVALRCDPISGHVSLFWYQQALGQGPEFLTYFQNEAQLDKSGLPSDRFFAERPEGSVSTLKIQRTQQEDSAVYLCASSLAPDEQFFGPGTRLTVL.

With regard to this clonotype: Since a far larger clone is one base different, this is likely a read error. The chain carries TRBV3-1 and TRBJ2-7; 9 positions agree with TRBD2. The CDR3 has 17 residues. Germline V lookup: CDR1 LGHDT, CDR2 YNNKEL (reference sequence). J lost 3 bases, V lost 6 bases, and 15 bases had no gene match. CDR3 region: CASSLSASGTTVYEQYF. The CDR3 nucleotides are TGTGCCAGCAGTTTATCGGCTAGCGGGACCACGGTCTACGAGCAGTACTTC.

The rearrangement joins TRBV27 to TRBJ2-7, with D possibly TRBD1 on 5 matching bases. V was cut by 3 bases and J by 3 bases, with 9 bases left in between. Germline values: CDR1 MNHEY, CDR2 SMNVEV (reference sequence). The CDR3 consists of 13 residues. CDR3: CASSFDRNYEQYF. Written as DNA, the CDR3 is TGTGCCAGCAGTTTCGACAGAAACTACGAGCAGTACTTC.

This clonotype was observed at least ten times. The chain uses TRBV28 and TRBJ2-1; TRBD2 aligns across 10 bases. Germline V gene lookup returns CDR1 MDHEN and CDR2 SYDVKM. The CDR3 consists of 17 residues. V shed 4 bases and J 0 bases; nucleotides not matched to a gene: 6. CDR3 bases: TGTGCCAGCAGTTCCTGGACTAGCGGTGACTCCTACAATGAGCAGTTCTTC. Residues: CASSSWTSGDSYNEQFF.

This clonotype showed up many times. The chain is built from TRBV7-2 and TRBJ2-7, with D possibly TRBD1 on 6 matching bases. CDR1 and CDR2 (germline): SGHTA, FQGNSA. There are 15 residues in the CDR3. The ends were cut back, 0 bases at V and 3 bases at J, with 12 bases in the middle. CDR3 sequence (DNA): TGTGCCAGCAGCTTAGCGCCAGGGGTGAGCTACGAGCAGTACTTC. Amino acid sequence: CASSLAPGVSYEQYF.

In regard to this clonotype: This may be a read error: a much more frequent sequence differs by one nucleotide. CDR3 DNA sequence: TGTGCCAGCAGCTCTCGGTCGGGGGCCCATTCACCCCCCCACTTT. It specifies CASSSRSGAHSPPHF. J is TRBJ1-6 and V is TRBV11-3, with D possibly matching TRBD1 (6 bases). Germline V gene data show CDR1 as SGHNT and CDR2 as YENEEA. The CDR3 loop spans 15 amino acids.

The sample holds many counts of this clonotype. CDR3 sequence (DNA): TGTGCCAGCAGCCGGGACAGGGGGCGCGGCACTGAAGCTTTCTTT. It is translated as CASSRDRGRGTEAFF. The chain uses TRBV6-1 and TRBJ1-1, with 12 bases identical to TRBD1. The junction had 6 bases not matched to a gene; V was cut back by 6 bases and J by 4 bases. The CDR3 is 15 amino acids. Germline assignment: CDR1 MNHNS and CDR2 SASEGT.

V gene TRBV7-9 combines with J gene TRBJ2-1, with TRBD2 identical over 7 bases. CDR3 length: 18 amino acids. CDR1 SEHNR and CDR2 FQNEAQ come from the germline V gene (reference sequence). Trimming at V came to 1 base and at J to 8 bases, leaving 17 bases not matched to a gene. DNA for the CDR3: TGTGCCAGCAGCTTAGGGGCTAGCGGAAACACCTTCGGGGATGAGCAGTTCTTC. Amino acids: CASSLGASGNTFGDEQFF.

This clonotype was counted between two and nine times. The gene calls are TRBV7-2 and TRBJ1-2; 8 bases are a match to TRBD1. The CDR3 spans 15 residues. Looked up from germline, CDR1 is SGHTA and CDR2 is FQGNSA. The trim removed 4 bases at V and 3 bases at J, leaving 7 bases unmatched. In DNA form, the CDR3 reads TGTGCCAGCAGCTCAATGGGACAGGCCTACTATGGCTACACCTTC. It encodes CASSSMGQAYYGYTF.

This clonotype was recorded many times. This chain uses TRBV7-2 with TRBJ2-6; 7 bases line up with TRBD1. CDR3 length equals 16 residues. Trimming took 2 bases from V and 3 from J; bases not matched to a gene: 4. CDR1 is SGHTA and CDR2 is FQGNSA in the germline V gene. In nucleotides, the CDR3 is TGTGCCAGCAGCTTATCGACAGGGTTTGGGGCCAACGTCCTGACTTTC. The encoded protein is CASSLSTGFGANVLTF.

There are many counts of this clonotype. The genes are TRBV19 and TRBJ2-5, with 7 nucleotides matching TRBD2. Germline V gives CDR1 LNHDA, CDR2 SQIVND (reference sequence). The CDR3 is made up of 15 amino acids. V trimming: 5 bases; J trimming: 1 base; junction bases outside the gene matches: 7. CDR3 loop: CASSWELAIQETQYF. CDR3 DNA sequence: TGTGCCAGTAGTTGGGAACTAGCGATCCAAGAGACCCAGTACTTC.

This chain's CDR3 is CSARVIDQDLGYQETQYF. The CDR3 nucleotides read TGCAGTGCTAGAGTTATCGATCAGGACCTTGGATATCAAGAGACCCAGTACTTC. V usage is TRBV20-1 and J usage is TRBJ2-5; D is unclear. Germline CDR1 reads DFQATT; CDR2 reads SNEGSKA (reference sequence). The CDR3 contains 18 residues. The V gene lost 1 base and the J gene lost 2 bases, with 23 bases spanning the gap.

At least ten counts were recorded for this clonotype. The junction shows a germline mismatch at one end, possibly a read error. This chain links TRBV5-1 with TRBJ2-1, with D unresolved. CDR1 and CDR2 (germline): SGHRS, YFSETQ. This CDR3 spans 13 amino acids. CDR3: CASSEGIYNEQFF. The CDR3 DNA sequence: TGTGCCAGCAGTGAAGGAATCTACAATGAGCAGTTCTTC.

V is TRBV6-1 and J is TRBJ2-1, with D possibly being TRBD1 or TRBD2 (6 bases each). The germline CDR1 and CDR2 sequences are MNHNS and SASEGT. The V end lost 6 bases, the J end lost 4 bases, and 25 bases lay between the germline ends. The CDR3 sequence is 18 residues long. For the CDR3, the DNA is TGTGCCAGCAGCCCGGCTCCCGAGGGGGGTGGTCCTTACAATGAGCAGTTCTTC. Translated, it gives CASSPAPEGGGPYNEQFF.

In this sample, this clonotype turned up many times. This chain links TRBV30 with TRBJ2-2, with TRBD2 matching 14 bases. V was clipped by 2 bases and J by 6 bases; unmatched bases: 5. The CDR3 length is 16 residues. Germline CDR1 GTSNPN, CDR2 SVGIG (reference sequence). CDR3 sequence: CAWSSEGLAGAGELFF. Here the CDR3 DNA reads TGTGCCTGGAGTTCCGAGGGACTAGCGGGAGCCGGGGAGCTGTTTTTT.

The table lists this clonotype with a few counts. The V call is TRBV6-1, the J call TRBJ1-2; 12 positions match TRBD1. The CDR3 has 15 amino acids. The germline V gene encodes CDR1 MNHNS and CDR2 SASEGT. The trim removed 6 bases at V and 7 bases at J, leaving 9 bases unmatched. The CDR3 reads CASSRAGQGAFGYTF. The CDR3 bases are TGTGCCAGCAGCCGGGCGGGACAGGGGGCTTTTGGCTACACCTTC.

In its sample, this clonotype was seen many times. This chain uses TRBV27 with TRBJ2-5; a weak D match, TRBD2 (6 bases). The CDR3 totals 13 residues. V shed 5 bases and J shed 5 bases, with 12 bases lying between them. CDR1 is MNHEY and CDR2 is SMNVEV in the germline V gene (reference sequence). The chain's CDR3 is CASSNLAAETQYF. The CDR3 DNA sequence: TGTGCCAGCAGTAACTTAGCGGCGGAGACCCAGTACTTC.

This clonotype was detected only a few times. V and J are TRBV29-1 and TRBJ2-7, with TRBD1 matching 7 bases. The CDR3 extends over 13 amino acids. Germline lookup yields CDR1 SQVTM and CDR2 ANQGSEA. V was clipped by 6 bases and J by 0 bases; unmatched bases: 5. This CDR3 reads CSVNNRGSYEQYF. The CDR3 DNA reads TGCAGCGTCAATAACAGGGGCTCCTACGAGCAGTACTTC.

In its sample, this clonotype was seen many times. V usage is TRBV11-3 and J usage is TRBJ2-7, with D perhaps TRBD2 (7 bases). The germline gives CDR1 SGHNT, CDR2 YENEEA. Trimming took 5 bases from V and 2 from J, leaving 19 bases between them. The CDR3 is 16 residues long. As DNA, the CDR3 is TGTGCCAGCAGCCCCAGGGGCGGGAGTCAAACCTACGAGCAGTACTTC. Residues: CASSPRGGSQTYEQYF.